These 3 T cell receptor beta chains came from one sample sequenced in a study of a mutant IDH1 vaccine in newly diagnosed glioma. Their target antigens are unknown. Described time point: week 11, during vaccination. The content of each vaccine dose was 300 ug of mutant IDH1 20-mer peptide, and topical imiquimod accompanied it. Generated by immunoSEQ multiplex PCR, the TCRdb table keeps only in-frame clones and is missing some. This table holds tens of thousands of clones, roughly 89% found once. This specimen was PBMCs, taken from a glioma patient whose treatment included an IDH1 peptide vaccine. Receptors were obtained from a man aged 40-49 years with glioma.

V and J are TRBV4-2 and TRBJ2-7; D is undetermined. The CDR3 runs 14 residues. The germline V and J ends were trimmed by 3 bases and 3 bases, with 12 bases remaining between them. Germline V gives CDR1 LGHNA, CDR2 YNFKEQ. The CDR3 sequence: CASSQPTRSYEQYF. CDR3 DNA sequence: TGTGCCAGCAGCCAGCCCACCCGTAGCTACGAGCAGTACTTC.

Concerning this clone itself: The CDR3 carries no conserved terminal phenylalanine or tryptophan, so it likely arises from a read error. The DNA is omitted, as the CDR3 cannot be located on it reliably, and the CDR3 follows TCRdb's listing. The J gene is TRBJ2-7, the V gene TRBV7-4; TRBD1 is the table's D call and was not checked against the DNA. Germline V gene data show CDR1 as SGHVT and CDR2 as SQSDAQ. The CDR3 sequence runs 12 residues, both termini included. CDR3 residues: CASSILRDILWN.

V gene TRBV2 combines with J gene TRBJ1-1; D not certain. The CDR3 length is 14 residues. Germline CDR1 and CDR2: SNHLY and FYNNEI. Trimming cost V 2 bases and J 1 base, with 8 bases left between them. The CDR3 protein is CASSERTGNTEAFF. CDR3 bases: TGTGCCAGCAGTGAAAGGACGGGGAACACTGAAGCTTTCTTT.